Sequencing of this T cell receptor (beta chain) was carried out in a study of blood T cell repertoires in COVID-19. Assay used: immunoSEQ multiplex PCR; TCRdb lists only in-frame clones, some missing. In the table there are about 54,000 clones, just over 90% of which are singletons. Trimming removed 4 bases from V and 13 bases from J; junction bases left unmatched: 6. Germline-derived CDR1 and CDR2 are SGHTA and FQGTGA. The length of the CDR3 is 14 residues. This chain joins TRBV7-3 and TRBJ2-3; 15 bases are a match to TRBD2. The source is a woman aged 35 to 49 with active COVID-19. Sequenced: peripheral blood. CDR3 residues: CASSSGLAGGPEYF. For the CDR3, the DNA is TGTGCCAGCAGCTCCGGACTAGCGGGGGGGCCAGAGTATTTT.